Each of the 13 T cell receptor beta chains below was sequenced from the same sample in a study of CD8 T cells in ankylosing spondylitis. Study observations and caveats: There was a TCR beta motif, made of several highly homologous variants, that appeared characteristic of ankylosing spondylitis blood.

TCRdb called the 5' RACE reads again in MiXCR, with one record for every CDR3 protein. Of 500,000 or so distinct CDR3 sequences in the sample, roughly 5.2% were seen once. Which antigens these TCRs recognize remains unknown. The source material was blood, either unsorted or a sorted T cell fraction (not recorded which). All receptors derive from a male donor with ankylosing spondylitis.

This clonotype appeared many times. The rearrangement links TRBV6-2 or TRBV6-3 to TRBJ2-3; D is perhaps TRBD2 (6 bases). The CDR3 extends over 15 amino acids. CDR1 is MNHEY, CDR2 SVGEGT, per germline. Trimming pared 6 bases from V and 1 base from J, leaving 14 bases between. CDR3 amino acids: CASSPPGEGTDTQYF. The CDR3 DNA follows: TGTGCCAGCAGCCCCCCCGGGGAGGGCACAGATACGCAGTATTTT.

This chain connects TRBV9 to TRBJ2-7; D may be TRBD1 or TRBD2 (5 bases each). Germline CDR1 reads SGDLS; CDR2 reads YYNGEE. V was shortened by 4 bases and J by 1 base, with 15 bases between the two germline ends. This CDR3 has 15 amino acids. The CDR3 sequence: CASSPNWDHSYEQYF. CDR3 DNA sequence: TGTGCCAGCAGCCCGAATTGGGACCATTCCTACGAGCAGTACTTC.

This clonotype was seen repeatedly, ten times or more. The chain links TRBV27 to TRBJ2-1; 7 bases match TRBD1. CDR3 size: 14 residues. V dropped 5 bases and J dropped 5; count of bases not matched to a gene: 6. Per germline, CDR1 MNHEY and CDR2 SMNVEV (reference sequence). CDR3 DNA sequence: TGTGCCAGCAGTCCGGGACAGTTCAACAATGAGCAGTTCTTC. As protein: CASSPGQFNNEQFF.

This clonotype was detected many times. This chain joins TRBV10-3 and TRBJ2-7; D is undetermined. The CDR3 runs 15 residues. Germline V gives CDR1 ENHRY, CDR2 SYGVKD. Deletions cut 4 bases from V and 4 bases from J, with 17 bases between. CDR3 loop: CAISVGLHGRYEQYF. The DNA for the CDR3 is TGTGCCATCAGTGTCGGCCTTCACGGTCGGTACGAGCAGTACTTC.

This clonotype was detected ten times or more. The chain recombines TRBV20-1 with TRBJ2-7; 8 bases map to TRBD1. Germline assignment: CDR1 DFQATT and CDR2 SNEGSKA (reference sequence). V lost 0 bases and J lost 5; bases outside the gene matches: 6. The CDR3 contains 14 residues. CDR3 in DNA: TGCAGTGCTAGAGATCCGACAGGGGATAACGAGCAGTACTTC. Translating gives CSARDPTGDNEQYF.

Ten or more counts support this clonotype. The gene calls are TRBV20-1 and TRBJ2-7; tentatively, D is TRBD2 (7 bases). Looked up from germline, CDR1 is DFQATT and CDR2 is SNEGSKA (reference sequence). Trimming stripped 0 bases from V and 4 bases from J, with 13 bases between. The CDR3 loop spans 14 amino acids. The CDR3 DNA reads as TGCAGTGCTAGAGATGGGGGGGGCCGGTACGAGCAGTACTTC. It encodes CSARDGGGRYEQYF.

The sample holds many counts of this clonotype. This sequence joins TRBV20-1 and TRBJ2-7; 7 bases map to TRBD1. The CDR3 totals 15 residues. Germline assignment: CDR1 DFQATT and CDR2 SNEGSKA (reference sequence). The J segment lost 1 base and the V segment lost 0 bases, leaving 6 bases of the junction unmatched. CDR3 protein: CSARDPGQPSYEQYF. The CDR3 DNA is TGCAGTGCTAGAGACCCGGGACAGCCTTCCTACGAGCAGTACTTC.

This clonotype was observed many times. The genes are TRBV11-2 and TRBJ2-5, with TRBD1 matching over 8 bases. The ends lost 0 bases at V and 7 bases at J; junction bases unmatched: 1. This CDR3 is 13 amino acids long. In germline, CDR1 is SGHAT, CDR2 FQNNGV. The CDR3, as DNA: TGTGCCAGCAGCTTAGACCAGGGGGCGACCCAGTACTTC. Translated: CASSLDQGATQYF.

This clonotype was detected many times. The chain has TRBV24-1 and TRBJ2-2; perhaps TRBD2 as D (6 bases). The CDR3 spans 14 residues. V lost 4 bases and J lost 5, with 10 bases in between. Germline CDR1 reads KGHDR; CDR2 reads SFDVKD. CDR3 residues: CATSDPLATGELFF. The CDR3 nucleotides read TGTGCCACCAGTGACCCACTAGCTACCGGGGAGCTGTTTTTT.

This clonotype was picked up many times. The chain carries TRBV10-3 and TRBJ1-5; D perhaps matches TRBD1 (6 bases). The CDR3 loop spans 14 amino acids. V was clipped by 10 bases and J by 6 bases, with 19 bases between them. Germline V lookup: CDR1 ENHRY, CDR2 SYGVKD. The CDR3: CARPTGGAVQPQHF. As DNA, the CDR3 is TGTGCCAGGCCTACGGGGGGGGCGGTTCAGCCCCAGCATTTT.

This clonotype was picked up many times. The CDR3 DNA follows: TGCAGTGCTAGAGATAAAGAGTCACCACCTTTCTATGGCTACACCTTC. It codes for CSARDKESPPFYGYTF. This chain uses TRBV20-1 with TRBJ1-2; no clear D gene. Trimming stripped 0 bases from V and 4 bases from J, with 18 bases between. Germline V gene lookup returns CDR1 DFQATT and CDR2 SNEGSKA (reference sequence). The CDR3 covers 16 residues.

Only a few counts were recorded for this clonotype. V and J are TRBV4-1 and TRBJ1-2; the D gene is possibly TRBD1 (5 bases). Trimming removed 0 bases from V and 6 bases from J, with 14 bases in between. The CDR3 runs to 15 residues. Germline CDR1 MGHRA, CDR2 YSYEKL. Written as DNA, the CDR3 is TGCGCCAGCAGCCAAGATTGGGGAACGGGGGATGGCTACACCTTC. Protein: CASSQDWGTGDGYTF.

Only a few counts were recorded for this clonotype. The chain is built from TRBV18 and TRBJ2-2; unclear D gene. The germline gives CDR1 KGHSH, CDR2 LQKENI. The CDR3 loop spans 15 amino acids. V was trimmed by 3 bases and J by 2 bases, leaving 10 bases between them. The CDR3 DNA reads as TGTGCCAGCTCACCCGCTGGCAGCAACACCGGGGAGCTGTTTTTT. It specifies CASSPAGSNTGELFF.